This T cell receptor beta chain was recorded in a study of blood T cell repertoires in COVID-19. Study background: The study drew acute and convalescent COVID-19 samples from the United States, Italy and Spain. The analysed material was cDNA or gDNA that came from T cells, B-cell-depleted T cells, or PBMCs.

Original methodology: Amplification from reference gene primers served as the basis for estimated nucleated cell counts. The data were produced by immunoSEQ multiplex PCR, yet TCRdb's version contains in-frame clones alone and is incomplete. That table is the source of V, J and clone size, and D and trimming were worked out from the DNA. Among approximately 200,000 clones listed, approximately 81% were seen once. The V gene's germline CDR1 is GTSNPN and CDR2 SVGIG (reference sequence). The V gene end was trimmed by 2 bases and the J gene end by 2 bases; junction bases not matched to a gene: 7. CDR3 length: 17 residues.

The genes are TRBV30 and TRBJ2-1, with 12 bases matching TRBD2. This sequence was found in a man between 45 and 60 years old who had recovered from COVID-19. Sequencing input: peripheral blood. CDR3 protein: CAWSMLAGGHAYNEQFF. The CDR3 DNA is TGTGCCTGGAGTATGCTAGCGGGAGGGCATGCCTACAATGAGCAGTTCTTC.